These T cell receptor beta chains were read from a single sample in a study of breast tumors, draining lymph nodes, adjacent tissues. Via MiXCR, TCRdb re-called the multiplex PCR reads, giving one row per CDR3 protein. The sample shows 140,000 or so distinct CDR3 sequences, about 31% of them seen only once. The sequencing input was axillary lymph node tissue. The receptors here all came from a female donor with breast cancer. Some clones in this sample may be carry-over from other donors' samples. Both conserved end residues are part of each CDR3. A D gene is named only where the DNA matches it firmly. A row's size may be missing; if present it is once, few, many or a size class.

d_gene,len,abundance,j_gene,v_gene,CDR3aa,CDR3nt
NA,14,many,TRBJ1-6,TRBV7-9,CASTEQGSGSPLHF,TGTGCCAGTACTGAACAGGGTTCTGGTTCACCCCTCCACTTT
NA,14,many,TRBJ1-6,TRBV6-5,CASSPGLEGSPLHF,TGTGCCAGCAGCCCCGGGCTCGAGGGTTCACCCCTCCACTTT
TRBD1,15,many,TRBJ1-5,TRBV19,CASSTGGQGSQPQHF,TGTGCCAGTAGTACAGGTGGACAGGGGTCCCAGCCCCAGCATTTT
NA,14,once,TRBJ1-1,TRBV7-2,CASSFSRLNTEAFF,TGTGCCAGCAGCTTCAGTCGGTTGAACACTGAAGCTTTCTTT
NA,13,many,TRBJ1-5,TRBV7-2,CASSLSIYEPQHF,TGTGCCAGCAGCTTAAGCATTTACGAGCCCCAGCATTTT
NA,13,many,TRBJ2-1,TRBV7-9,CASSLGAGNEQFF,TGTGCCAGCAGCTTAGGTGCGGGCAATGAGCAGTTCTTC
NA,15,many,TRBJ1-5,TRBV12-3/TRBV12-4,CASSLSGSYPQPQHF,TGTGCCAGCAGTTTATCAGGGAGCTACCCTCAGCCCCAGCATTTT
NA,15,many,TRBJ2-2,TRBV6-1,CASSEGYKNTGELFF,TGTGCCAGCAGTGAAGGTTACAAGAACACCGGGGAGCTGTTTTTT
TRBD1,16,many,TRBJ2-6,TRBV7-8,CASGDRGRSGANVLTF,TGTGCCAGCGGAGACAGGGGACGATCTGGGGCCAACGTCCTGACTTTC
NA,13,NA,TRBJ1-2,TRBV6-6,CAGSPGEHYGYTF,TGTGCCGGCAGTCCCGGAGAGCACTATGGCTACACCTTC
TRBD1,14,NA,TRBJ2-7,TRBV12-3/TRBV12-4,CASSFVRGRYEQYF,TGTGCCAGCAGTTTCGTCAGGGGGCGCTACGAGCAGTACTTC
TRBD1,17,NA,TRBJ1-6,TRBV5-4,CASSLGQGWSYNSPLHF,TGTGCCAGCAGCCTCGGACAGGGGTGGTCCTACAATTCACCCCTCCACTTT
TRBD1,12,many,TRBJ1-2,TRBV3-1,CASNDRVDGYTF,TGTGCCAGCAATGACAGGGTGGATGGCTACACCTTC
NA,11,NA,TRBJ1-2,TRBV20-1,CSARRGGGNTF,TGCAGTGCTAGACGAGGCGGTGGAAACACCTTC
NA,14,NA,TRBJ1-1,TRBV5-1,CASSANRENTEAFF,TGCGCCAGCAGCGCCAACAGGGAGAACACTGAAGCTTTCTTT
NA,13,few,TRBJ2-5,TRBV5-4,CASSLRGAETQYF,TGTGCCAGCAGCTTGCGGGGTGCTGAGACCCAGTACTTC
TRBD1,15,many,TRBJ1-2,TRBV6-5,CASRRQGAQGYGYTF,TGTGCCAGCAGACGGCAGGGGGCCCAAGGCTATGGCTACACCTTC
NA,13,many,TRBJ1-2,TRBV6-1,CASSLTDYYGYTF,TGTGCCAGCAGCTTGACGGACTACTATGGCTACACCTTC
NA,15,many,TRBJ2-6,TRBV7-6,CASSLGHSGANVLTF,TGTGCCAGCAGCTTAGGGCACTCTGGGGCCAACGTCCTGACTTTC
NA,16,many,TRBJ2-4,TRBV15,CATSREGGQGINIQYF,TGTGCCACCAGCAGAGAAGGAGGGCAGGGGATAAACATTCAGTACTTC
TRBD1,17,many,TRBJ2-6,TRBV5-8,CASSFPQGAGGANVLTF,TGTGCCAGCAGCTTCCCACAGGGGGCGGGTGGGGCCAACGTCCTGACTTTC
NA,11,many,TRBJ2-4,TRBV29-1,CSVQQGGIQYF,TGCAGCGTTCAACAGGGTGGCATTCAGTACTTC
NA,15,many,TRBJ1-5,TRBV5-8,CASSLFGDTNQPQHF,TGTGCCAGCAGCTTGTTCGGGGACACAAATCAGCCCCAGCATTTT
TRBD1,16,many,TRBJ1-2,TRBV18,CASTPPSQGVVYGYTF,TGTGCCAGCACTCCACCCTCACAGGGGGTGGTCTATGGCTACACCTTC
NA,13,many,TRBJ2-7,TRBV4-1,CASSRGPDYEQYF,TGCGCCAGCAGCCGCGGACCGGACTACGAGCAGTACTTC
TRBD1,16,many,TRBJ1-4,TRBV7-9,CASSLTGLWANEKLFF,TGTGCCAGCAGCTTGACAGGGCTCTGGGCTAATGAAAAACTGTTTTTT
NA,14,NA,TRBJ2-7,TRBV4-3,CASSQAGGSYEQYF,TGCGCCAGCAGCCAAGCCGGGGGATCCTACGAGCAGTACTTC
NA,13,many,TRBJ1-2,TRBV7-9,CASSLALADGYTF,TGTGCCAGCAGCTTAGCTCTAGCTGACGGCTACACCTTC
TRBD2,18,many,TRBJ2-1,TRBV4-1,CASSRRYPSGEVDNEQFF,TGCGCCAGCAGCCGGCGGTACCCTAGCGGGGAAGTTGACAATGAGCAGTTCTTC
NA,14,many,TRBJ2-7,TRBV6-5,CASRETGRPYEQYF,TGTGCCAGCAGGGAAACAGGGAGGCCCTACGAGCAGTACTTC
NA,13,NA,TRBJ1-5,TRBV18,CASSPTINQPQHF,TGTGCCAGCTCACCGACAATCAATCAGCCCCAGCATTTT
NA,13,NA,TRBJ1-2,TRBV20-1,CSASPRGVGGYTF,TGCAGTGCTAGTCCTCGGGGGGTCGGTGGCTACACCTTC
NA,14,many,TRBJ2-1,TRBV11-1,CASSFSTGPNEQFF,TGTGCCAGCAGCTTTTCAACAGGACCCAATGAGCAGTTCTTC
NA,14,many,TRBJ2-5,TRBV5-1,CASSSLRGQETQYF,TGCGCCAGCAGCTCCCTACGGGGGCAAGAGACCCAGTACTTC
NA,16,many,TRBJ2-5,TRBV10-3,CAISEGLGSVGETQYF,TGTGCCATCAGTGAGGGACTTGGAAGTGTTGGGGAGACCCAGTACTTC
NA,11,NA,TRBJ2-5,TRBV29-1,CSLAYQETQYF,TGCAGCTTGGCGTACCAAGAGACCCAGTACTTC
NA,14,NA,TRBJ1-2,TRBV6-5,CASSHSRDFYGYTF,TGTGCCAGCAGTCACTCGAGGGACTTCTATGGCTACACCTTC
NA,11,many,TRBJ2-1,TRBV7-9,CATPSDNEQFF,TGTGCCACCCCCTCCGACAATGAGCAGTTCTTC
TRBD2,14,many,TRBJ2-1,TRBV6-2/TRBV6-3,CASREGLAYNEQFF,TGTGCCAGCAGGGAGGGACTAGCGTACAATGAGCAGTTCTTC
NA,14,many,TRBJ2-7,TRBV27,CASSFNGPPDEQYF,TGTGCCAGCAGTTTCAACGGACCCCCAGACGAGCAGTACTTC
TRBD1,14,many,TRBJ2-3,TRBV2,CASRRQGPTDTQYF,TGTGCCAGCAGGAGACAGGGCCCCACAGATACGCAGTATTTT
NA,11,many,TRBJ2-1,TRBV20-1,CSARGYNEQFF,TGCAGTGCGAGGGGTTACAATGAGCAGTTCTTC
TRBD1,17,NA,TRBJ2-6,TRBV20-1,CSARDRSNYSGANVLTF,TGCAGTGCTAGGGACAGGTCGAACTACTCTGGGGCCAACGTCCTGACTTTC
NA,13,NA,TRBJ1-3,TRBV2,CASIGRSGNTIYF,TGTGCCAGCATAGGGCGCTCTGGAAACACCATATATTTT
NA,13,NA,TRBJ1-1,TRBV12-5,CASGPDSYTEAFF,TGTGCTAGTGGTCCCGACAGCTACACTGAAGCTTTCTTT
NA,13,NA,TRBJ2-2,TRBV11-2,CASSRQGTGELLF,TGTGCCAGCAGCAGGCAGGGGACCGGGGAGCTGCTTTTT
NA,14,few,TRBJ1-1,TRBV5-1,CASSLRVGNTEAFF,TGCGCCAGCAGCTTGAGGGTGGGGAACACTGAAGCTTTCTTT
NA,13,NA,TRBJ2-7,TRBV2,CASTRGTFYEQYF,TGTGCCAGCACCAGAGGGACGTTCTACGAGCAGTACTTC
NA,14,NA,TRBJ2-7,TRBV5-1,CAYSVQPSPYEQYF,TGCGCCTACAGCGTCCAGCCTAGCCCCTACGAGCAGTACTTC
NA,15,NA,TRBJ1-1,TRBV6-6,CASSYSRQGNTEAFF,TGTGCCAGCAGTTACTCGAGGCAGGGAAACACTGAAGCTTTCTTT
NA,12,many,TRBJ2-1,TRBV6-2/TRBV6-3,CASTSQSNEQFF,TGTGCCAGCACCTCCCAGAGCAATGAGCAGTTCTTC
NA,14,many,TRBJ2-7,TRBV5-1,CASSLGTFKDEQYF,TGCGCCAGCAGCTTAGGCACGTTTAAGGACGAGCAGTACTTC
TRBD2,17,many,TRBJ2-3,TRBV7-9,CASSTRWERGSTDTQYF,TGTGCCAGCAGCACGCGATGGGAGCGGGGAAGCACAGATACGCAGTATTTT
NA,15,NA,TRBJ1-1,TRBV7-9,CASSPAGEPNTEALF,TGTGCCAGCAGCCCAGCGGGGGAGCCGAACACTGAAGCTCTCTTT
TRBD1,15,few,TRBJ2-1,TRBV27,CASSPGQGIYNEQFF,TGTGCCAGCAGCCCGGGACAGGGGATTTACAATGAGCAGTTCTTC
NA,16,many,TRBJ1-2,TRBV5-1,CASSPGQSSGNYGYTF,TGCGCCAGCAGCCCCGGACAGAGCAGCGGTAACTATGGCTACACCTTC
TRBD1,15,many,TRBJ1-5,TRBV19,CASSKDRGRNQPQHF,TGTGCCAGTAGTAAGGACAGGGGGCGCAATCAGCCCCAGCATTTT
NA,13,NA,TRBJ2-3,TRBV2,CASSTGYTDTQYF,TGTGCCAGCAGTACAGGGTACACAGATACGCAGTATTTT